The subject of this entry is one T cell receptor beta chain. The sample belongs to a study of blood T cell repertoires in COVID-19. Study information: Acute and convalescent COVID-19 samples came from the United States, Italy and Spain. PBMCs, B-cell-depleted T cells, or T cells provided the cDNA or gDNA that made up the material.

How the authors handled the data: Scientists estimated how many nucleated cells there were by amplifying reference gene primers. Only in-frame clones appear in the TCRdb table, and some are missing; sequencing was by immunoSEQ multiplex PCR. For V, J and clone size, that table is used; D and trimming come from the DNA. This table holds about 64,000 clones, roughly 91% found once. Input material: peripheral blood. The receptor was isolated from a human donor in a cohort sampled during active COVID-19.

For the CDR3, the DNA is TGTGCCAGCAGTGCTCAGGGACTAGCGGGAGAGTGGTCGGAAGAGCAGTACTTC. Amino acid sequence: CASSAQGLAGEWSEEQYF. The V gene is TRBV6-1, the J gene TRBJ2-7, with 14 bases lining up with TRBD2. The CDR3 is made up of 18 amino acids. CDR1 is MNHNS and CDR2 is SASEGT in the germline V gene. Unmatched junction bases numbered 15, after V lost 4 bases and J lost 7 bases.